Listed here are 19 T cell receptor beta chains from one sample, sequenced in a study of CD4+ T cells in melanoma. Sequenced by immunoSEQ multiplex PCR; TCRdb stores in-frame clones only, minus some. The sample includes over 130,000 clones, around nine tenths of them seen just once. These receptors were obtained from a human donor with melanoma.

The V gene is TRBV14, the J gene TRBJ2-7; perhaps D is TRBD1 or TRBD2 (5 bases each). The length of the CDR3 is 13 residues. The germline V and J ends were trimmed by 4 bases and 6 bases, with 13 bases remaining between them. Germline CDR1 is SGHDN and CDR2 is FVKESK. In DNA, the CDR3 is TGTGCCAGCAGCCCCCGGGGCAGACCCGAGCAGTACTTC. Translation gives CASSPRGRPEQYF.

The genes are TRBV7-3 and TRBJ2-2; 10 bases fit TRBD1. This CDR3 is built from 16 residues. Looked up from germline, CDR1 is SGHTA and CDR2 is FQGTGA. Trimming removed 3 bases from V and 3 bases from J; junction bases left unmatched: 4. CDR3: CASSLYGQGDTGELFF. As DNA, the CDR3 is TGTGCCAGCAGCTTGTACGGACAGGGGGACACCGGGGAGCTGTTTTTT.

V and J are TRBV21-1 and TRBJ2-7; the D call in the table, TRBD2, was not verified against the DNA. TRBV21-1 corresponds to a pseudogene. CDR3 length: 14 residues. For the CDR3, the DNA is TGTGCCACCTCCCGCGAACGGGACTCCTACGAGCAGTACTTC. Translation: CATSRERDSYEQYF.

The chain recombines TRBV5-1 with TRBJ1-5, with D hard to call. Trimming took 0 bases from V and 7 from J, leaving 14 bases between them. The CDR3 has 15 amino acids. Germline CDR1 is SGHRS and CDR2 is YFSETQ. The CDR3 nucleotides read TGCGCCAGCAGCTTGGGGGGAGGGTTCGGGCAGCCCCAGCATTTT. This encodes CASSLGGGFGQPQHF.

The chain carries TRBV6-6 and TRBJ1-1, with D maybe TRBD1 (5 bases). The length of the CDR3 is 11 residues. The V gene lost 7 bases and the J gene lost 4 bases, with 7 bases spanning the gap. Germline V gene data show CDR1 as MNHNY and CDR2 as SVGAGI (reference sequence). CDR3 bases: TGTGCCAGCAAGGGGAGCACTGAAGCTTTCTTT. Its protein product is CASKGSTEAFF.

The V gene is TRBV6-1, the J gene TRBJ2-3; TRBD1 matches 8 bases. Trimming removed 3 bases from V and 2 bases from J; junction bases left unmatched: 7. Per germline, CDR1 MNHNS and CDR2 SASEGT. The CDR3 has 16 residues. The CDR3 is CASSEWTGLVTDTQYF. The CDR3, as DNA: TGTGCCAGCAGTGAGTGGACAGGGTTAGTCACAGATACGCAGTATTTT.

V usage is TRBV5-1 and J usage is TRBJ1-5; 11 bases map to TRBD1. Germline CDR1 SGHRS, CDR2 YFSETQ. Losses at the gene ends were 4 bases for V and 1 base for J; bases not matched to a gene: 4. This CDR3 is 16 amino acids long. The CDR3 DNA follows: TGCGCCAGCAGCCCAGGACAGGGGGCAAGCAATCAGCCCCAGCATTTT. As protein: CASSPGQGASNQPQHF.

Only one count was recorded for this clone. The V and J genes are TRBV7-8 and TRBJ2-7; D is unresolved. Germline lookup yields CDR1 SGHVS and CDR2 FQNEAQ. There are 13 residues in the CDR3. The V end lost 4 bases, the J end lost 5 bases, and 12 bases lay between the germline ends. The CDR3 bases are TGTGCCAGCAGCTCTACGAACCTGGACGAGCAGTACTTC. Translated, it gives CASSSTNLDEQYF.

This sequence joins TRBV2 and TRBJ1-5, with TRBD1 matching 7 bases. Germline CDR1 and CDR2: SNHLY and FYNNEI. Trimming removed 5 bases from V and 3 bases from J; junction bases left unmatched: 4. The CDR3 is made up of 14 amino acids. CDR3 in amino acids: CASSRQGVNQPQHF. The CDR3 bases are TGTGCCAGCAGTCGACAGGGCGTCAATCAGCCCCAGCATTTT.

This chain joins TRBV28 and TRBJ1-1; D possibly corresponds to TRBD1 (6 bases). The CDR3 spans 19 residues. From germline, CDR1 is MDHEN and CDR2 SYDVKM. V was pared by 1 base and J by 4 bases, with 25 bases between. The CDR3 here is CASSLSLKQGRGSGTEAFF. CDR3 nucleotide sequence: TGTGCCAGCAGTTTATCCCTAAAACAGGGTAGGGGGTCCGGCACTGAAGCTTTCTTT.

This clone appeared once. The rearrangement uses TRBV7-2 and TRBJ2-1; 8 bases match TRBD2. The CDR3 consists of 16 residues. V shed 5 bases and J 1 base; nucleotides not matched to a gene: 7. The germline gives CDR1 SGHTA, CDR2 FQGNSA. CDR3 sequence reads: CASSPQTSASYNEQFF. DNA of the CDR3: TGTGCCAGCAGCCCCCAGACTAGCGCTTCCTACAATGAGCAGTTCTTC. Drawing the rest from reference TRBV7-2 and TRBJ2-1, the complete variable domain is GAGVSQSPSNKVTEKGKDVELRCDPISGHTALYWYRQSLGQGLEFLIYFQGNSAPDKSGLPSDRFSAERTGGSVSTLTIQRTQQEDSAVYLCASSPQTSASYNEQFFGPGTRLTVL.

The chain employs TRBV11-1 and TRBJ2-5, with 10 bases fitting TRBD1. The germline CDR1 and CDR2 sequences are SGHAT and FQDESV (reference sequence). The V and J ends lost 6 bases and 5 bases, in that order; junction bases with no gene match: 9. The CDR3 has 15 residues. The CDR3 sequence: CASRRGQGQWETQYF. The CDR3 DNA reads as TGTGCCAGCAGGAGGGGACAGGGGCAGTGGGAGACCCAGTACTTC.

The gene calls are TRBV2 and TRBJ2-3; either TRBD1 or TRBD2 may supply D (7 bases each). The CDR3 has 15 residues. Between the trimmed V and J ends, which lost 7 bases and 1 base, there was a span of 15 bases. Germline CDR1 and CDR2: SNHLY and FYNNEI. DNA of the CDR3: TGTGCCAGCAACAGGGGAGGGGTTGGCACAGATACGCAGTATTTT. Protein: CASNRGGVGTDTQYF.

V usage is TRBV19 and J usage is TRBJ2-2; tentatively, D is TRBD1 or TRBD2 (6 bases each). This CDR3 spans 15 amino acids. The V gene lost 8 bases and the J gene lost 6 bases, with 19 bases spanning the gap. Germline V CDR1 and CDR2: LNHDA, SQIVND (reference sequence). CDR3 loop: CASRTGGGQAGELFF. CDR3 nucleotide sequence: TGTGCCAGTCGAACCGGGGGCGGGCAGGCCGGGGAGCTGTTTTTT.

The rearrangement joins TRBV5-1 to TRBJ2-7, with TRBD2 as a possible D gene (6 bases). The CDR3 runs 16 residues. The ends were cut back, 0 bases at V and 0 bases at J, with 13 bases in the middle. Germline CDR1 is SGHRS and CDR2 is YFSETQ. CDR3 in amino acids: CASSLGPAGNSYEQYF. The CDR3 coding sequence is TGCGCCAGCAGCTTGGGGCCGGCGGGGAACTCCTACGAGCAGTACTTC.

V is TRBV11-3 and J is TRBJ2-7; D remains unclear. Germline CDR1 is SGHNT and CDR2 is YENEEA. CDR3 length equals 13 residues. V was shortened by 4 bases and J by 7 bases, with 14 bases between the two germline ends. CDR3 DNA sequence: TGTGCCAGCAGCTCCCGTCCAAACTGGGAGCAGTACTTC. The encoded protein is CASSSRPNWEQYF.

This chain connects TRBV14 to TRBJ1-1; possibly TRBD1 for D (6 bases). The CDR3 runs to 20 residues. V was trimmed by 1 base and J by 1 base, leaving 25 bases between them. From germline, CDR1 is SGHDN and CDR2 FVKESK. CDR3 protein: CASSQVFLAGHRQANTEAFF. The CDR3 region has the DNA TGTGCCAGCAGCCAAGTCTTTCTAGCGGGACACCGACAAGCGAACACTGAAGCTTTCTTT.

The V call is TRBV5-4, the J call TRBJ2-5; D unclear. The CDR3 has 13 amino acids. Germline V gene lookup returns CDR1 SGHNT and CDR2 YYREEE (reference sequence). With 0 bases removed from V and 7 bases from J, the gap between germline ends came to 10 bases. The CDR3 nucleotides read TGTGCCAGCAGCTTGGACCCCACGTGGACCCAGTACTTC. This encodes CASSLDPTWTQYF.

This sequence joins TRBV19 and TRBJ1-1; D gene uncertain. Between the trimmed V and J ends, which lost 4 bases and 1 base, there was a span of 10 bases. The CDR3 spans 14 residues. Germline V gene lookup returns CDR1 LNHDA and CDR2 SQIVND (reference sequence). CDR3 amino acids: CASSTKGGNTEAFF. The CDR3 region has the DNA TGTGCCAGTAGTACCAAGGGAGGGAACACTGAAGCTTTCTTT.